A single sample is the source of the 19 T cell receptor beta chains below, sequenced in a study of CD8 T cells in Susac syndrome. Reverse transcription used roughly 0.5 to 1 ug RNA and random hexamers. In TCRdb, the immunoSEQ multiplex PCR reads were re-called with MiXCR into one record per CDR3 protein. The sample includes about 69,000 distinct CDR3 sequences, roughly nine tenths of them seen just once. The sequenced sample was CD8+ T cells from PBMCs. Receptor source: a human donor with multiple sclerosis.

This chain connects TRBV4-1 to TRBJ1-2, with unresolved D. The germline CDR1 and CDR2 sequences are MGHRA and YSYEKL. V was clipped by 2 bases and J by 9 bases, with 22 bases between them. This CDR3 spans 16 amino acids. CDR3 sequence: CASSQIQPNPLVSYTF. The CDR3 region has the DNA TGCGCCAGCAGCCAAATCCAGCCTAACCCCCTAGTGAGCTACACCTTC.

The chain employs TRBV13 and TRBJ2-1; 8 positions agree with TRBD2. Germline CDR1 and CDR2: PRHDT and FYEKMQ (reference sequence). The length of the CDR3 is 16 residues. Trimming took 5 bases from V and 6 from J; bases not matched to a gene: 12. The CDR3 region has the DNA TGTGCCAGCAGCCCCAGGAGCGGGGGCCCGCTCAATGAGCAGTTCTTC. It specifies CASSPRSGGPLNEQFF.

The rearrangement uses TRBV4-1 and TRBJ1-5; no clear D gene. Trimming removed 4 bases from V and 6 bases from J, with 10 bases in between. Per germline, CDR1 MGHRA and CDR2 YSYEKL. This CDR3 spans 13 amino acids. CDR3 loop: CASSLLTSQPQHF. The CDR3 DNA reads as TGCGCCAGCAGCCTTCTGACTTCTCAGCCCCAGCATTTT.

The chain employs TRBV5-4 and TRBJ2-7, with D tentatively TRBD1 or TRBD2 (5 bases each). With 1 base removed from V and 6 bases from J, the gap between germline ends came to 14 bases. Germline lookup yields CDR1 SGHNT and CDR2 YYREEE (reference sequence). The CDR3 runs to 14 residues. As DNA, the CDR3 is TGTGCCAGCAGCTTGCCAGGGACCTTGGGCGAGCAGTACTTC. Protein sequence: CASSLPGTLGEQYF.

This chain uses TRBV6-6 with TRBJ2-7, with D uncertain. V was cut by 2 bases and J by 7 bases, with 18 bases left in between. This CDR3 is built from 15 residues. Per the germline V gene, CDR1 is MNHNY and CDR2 is SVGAGI (reference sequence). The CDR3 loop is CASSYGAGLRSEQYF. CDR3 sequence (DNA): TGTGCCAGCAGTTACGGTGCAGGCCTGAGATCGGAGCAGTACTTC.

The V gene is TRBV6-6, the J gene TRBJ1-2, with 9 nucleotides matching TRBD1. The CDR3 is made up of 16 amino acids. Trimming took 6 bases from V and 4 from J; bases not matched to a gene: 12. The germline V gene has CDR1 MNHNY and CDR2 SVGAGI (reference sequence). CDR3 amino acids: CASSQRNRGRSYGYTF. In DNA form, the CDR3 reads TGTGCCAGCAGCCAAAGGAACAGGGGGCGGAGCTATGGCTACACCTTC.

This sequence joins TRBV27 and TRBJ1-6; D gene ambiguous. Between the trimmed V and J ends, which lost 10 bases and 4 bases, there was a span of 8 bases. The CDR3 runs 12 residues. The germline V gene encodes CDR1 MNHEY and CDR2 SMNVEV (reference sequence). CDR3 sequence: CATRGYNSPLHF. For the CDR3, the DNA is TGTGCCACCCGGGGTTATAATTCACCCCTCCACTTT.

J is TRBJ2-5 and V is TRBV24-1, with 7 bases matching TRBD1. The ends lost 7 bases at V and 1 base at J; junction bases unmatched: 2. CDR3 size: 13 residues. The germline gives CDR1 KGHDR, CDR2 SFDVKD. CDR3 sequence (DNA): TGTGCCACCAGGGGACAGTTCCAAGAGACCCAGTACTTC. Amino acid sequence: CATRGQFQETQYF.

The chain is built from TRBV12-5 and TRBJ2-5, with 7 bases identical to TRBD2. The CDR3 runs to 11 residues. V lost 6 bases, J lost 7 bases, and 2 bases stayed unmatched. Per the germline V gene, CDR1 is LGHNT and CDR2 is FRNRAP. This CDR3 reads CASGGGGTQYF. CDR3 coding DNA: TGTGCTAGTGGAGGCGGGGGGACCCAGTACTTC.

The J gene is TRBJ2-6, the V gene TRBV24-1; possibly TRBD1 or TRBD2 for D (7 bases each). The CDR3 covers 17 residues. V was cut by 7 bases and J by 4 bases, with 19 bases left in between. CDR1 is KGHDR, CDR2 SFDVKD, per germline. The CDR3 region is CATRPTGRVKGANVLTF. The DNA for the CDR3 is TGTGCCACCAGGCCGACAGGGAGGGTGAAAGGGGCCAACGTCCTGACTTTC.

The J gene is TRBJ2-7, the V gene TRBV19, with TRBD1 matching over 8 bases. Germline trimming cut 7 bases from V and 5 bases from J; bases unmatched to any gene: 4. Germline values: CDR1 LNHDA, CDR2 SQIVND (reference sequence). The CDR3 is 12 amino acids. In DNA, the CDR3 is TGTGCCAGTAACCAGGGGGCTGACGAGCAGTACTTC. It yields the protein CASNQGADEQYF. Full variable domain (missing parts from reference TRBV19 and TRBJ2-7): DGGITQSPKYLFRKEGQNVTLSCEQNLNHDAMYWYRQDPGQGLRLIYYSQIVNDFQKGDIAEGYSVSREKKESFPLTVTSAQKNPTAFYLCASNQGADEQYFGPGTRLTVT.

This rearrangement joins TRBV5-6 to TRBJ1-1, with unresolved D. V dropped 0 bases and J dropped 5 bases, with 11 bases sitting between them. The length of the CDR3 is 14 residues. CDR1 is SGHDT, CDR2 YYEEEE, per germline. The CDR3 nucleotides are TGTGCCAGCAGCTTGGCCACCGAGGGAACTGAAGCTTTCTTT. This codes for CASSLATEGTEAFF.

The genes are TRBV6-5 and TRBJ2-5; 8 nucleotides line up with TRBD2. CDR3 size: 15 residues. CDR1 is MNHEY, CDR2 SVGAGI, per germline. With V trimmed by 6 bases and J by 4 bases, 10 bases remained unmatched. The CDR3 region has the DNA TGTGCCAGCAGACTCGATAGCGGGACCGTAGAGACCCAGTACTTC. This codes for CASRLDSGTVETQYF.

The chain employs TRBV27 and TRBJ1-2; D gene unclear. The germline V and J ends were trimmed by 3 bases and 7 bases, with 12 bases remaining between them. The CDR3 has 13 residues. The germline gives CDR1 MNHEY, CDR2 SMNVEV (reference sequence). The CDR3 DNA sequence: TGTGCCAGCAGTTTGACTCCTCGGGGTGGCTACACCTTC. This sequence encodes CASSLTPRGGYTF.

The rearrangement joins TRBV3-1 to TRBJ2-2; D unresolved. Germline lookup yields CDR1 LGHDT and CDR2 YNNKEL (reference sequence). The CDR3 extends over 14 amino acids. V lost 4 bases to trimming and J lost 1 base, with 7 bases between them. CDR3 in amino acids: CASSRSGNTGELFF. CDR3 DNA sequence: TGTGCCAGCAGCCGATCCGGGAACACCGGGGAGCTGTTTTTT.

This chain uses TRBV13 with TRBJ1-6; 7 bases line up with TRBD1. Germline V gives CDR1 PRHDT, CDR2 FYEKMQ (reference sequence). The length of the CDR3 is 14 residues. V lost 4 bases, J lost 8 bases, and 5 bases stayed unmatched. CDR3 amino acids: CASSSQGLDSPLHF. The DNA for the CDR3 is TGTGCCAGCAGCTCACAGGGGTTGGATTCACCCCTCCACTTT.

V and J are TRBV7-9 and TRBJ1-2; maybe TRBD1 (5 bases). CDR1 is SEHNR, CDR2 FQNEAQ, per germline (reference sequence). The V end was cut by 6 bases, the J end by 4 bases, with 15 bases between. The CDR3 sequence is 14 residues long. For the CDR3, the DNA is TGTGCCAGCAGTCCGCTGATGGGACCCTATGGCTACACCTTC. Translating gives CASSPLMGPYGYTF.

The rearrangement joins TRBV27 to TRBJ2-1, with a possible D match to TRBD1 (5 bases). The CDR3 length is 16 residues. V was shortened by 0 bases and J by 2 bases, with 11 bases between the two germline ends. Germline V gene sequence: CDR1 MNHEY, CDR2 SMNVEV (reference sequence). CDR3 protein: CASSLSSGITYNEQFF. CDR3 nucleotide sequence: TGTGCCAGCAGTTTATCTTCAGGGATAACCTACAATGAGCAGTTCTTC.

The genes are TRBV14 and TRBJ2-1; perhaps TRBD1 as D (5 bases). The CDR3 has 15 residues. Trimming removed 2 bases from V and 7 bases from J, with 15 bases in between. Germline V gives CDR1 SGHDN, CDR2 FVKESK. The CDR3 loop reads CASSQSAPGMNEQFF. DNA for the CDR3: TGTGCCAGCAGCCAATCCGCACCAGGGATGAATGAGCAGTTCTTC.